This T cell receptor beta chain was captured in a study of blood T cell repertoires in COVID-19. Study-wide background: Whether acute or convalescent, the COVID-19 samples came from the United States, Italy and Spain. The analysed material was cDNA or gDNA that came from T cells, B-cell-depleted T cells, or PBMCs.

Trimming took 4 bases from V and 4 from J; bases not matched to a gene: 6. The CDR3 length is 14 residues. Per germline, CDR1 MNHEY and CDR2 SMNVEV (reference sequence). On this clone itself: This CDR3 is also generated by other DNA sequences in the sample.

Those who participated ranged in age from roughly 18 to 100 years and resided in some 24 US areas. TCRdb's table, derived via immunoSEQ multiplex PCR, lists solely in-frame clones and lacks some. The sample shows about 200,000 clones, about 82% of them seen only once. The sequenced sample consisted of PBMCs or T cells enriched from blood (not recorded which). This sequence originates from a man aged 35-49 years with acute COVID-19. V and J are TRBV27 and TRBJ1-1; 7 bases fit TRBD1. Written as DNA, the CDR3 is TGTGCCAGCAGTTCTCCGACAGGGATCACTGAAGCTTTCTTT. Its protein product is CASSSPTGITEAFF.